Each of the 30 T cell receptor beta chains below was sequenced from the same sample in a study of T cell responses to AZD1222 COVID-19 vaccine. This table comes from immunoSEQ multiplex PCR, and its TCRdb copy is limited to in-frame clones, with some not included. The sample carries 120,000 or so clones, approximately 88% recorded once. Specimen: peripheral blood, collected on day 0 of AZD1222 vaccination. These receptors were collected from an adult in good health.

The J gene is TRBJ2-1, the V gene TRBV11-3; D uncertain. Per the germline V gene, CDR1 is SGHNT and CDR2 is YENEEA. V was clipped by 5 bases and J by 0 bases, with 11 bases between them. This CDR3 comprises 15 residues. CDR3 amino acids: CASSLGRISYNEQFF. CDR3 in DNA: TGTGCCAGCAGCCTCGGACGGATCTCCTACAATGAGCAGTTCTTC.

V gene TRBV19 combines with J gene TRBJ1-5; the D gene is possibly TRBD1 (5 bases). This CDR3 spans 13 amino acids. Trimming shortened V by 3 bases and J by 8 bases, and 11 bases separated the two germline ends. CDR1 and CDR2 (germline): LNHDA, SQIVND (reference sequence). In DNA form, the CDR3 reads TGTGCCAGTAGTATCTCAGGGTTTGAGCCCCAGCATTTT. Encoded protein: CASSISGFEPQHF.

The V call is TRBV7-9, the J call TRBJ1-2; 8 bases map to TRBD1. CDR1 is SEHNR and CDR2 is FQNEAQ in the germline V gene (reference sequence). V lost 3 bases and J lost 7; bases outside the gene matches: 7. The CDR3 extends over 14 amino acids. CDR3 in amino acids: CASSFWTGSGGYTF. The CDR3, as DNA: TGTGCCAGCAGCTTCTGGACAGGGTCTGGTGGCTACACCTTC.

This clone has a single count. This chain links TRBV12-5 with TRBJ1-4, with 7 bases that match TRBD1. Looked up from germline, CDR1 is LGHNT and CDR2 is FRNRAP. The CDR3 is 14 amino acids. With V trimmed by 1 base and J by 8 bases, 4 bases remained unmatched. The CDR3 region has the DNA TGTGCTAGTGGTTTGGGGACAGGATGGGAAAAACTGTTTTTT. Translation: CASGLGTGWEKLFF.

This rearrangement joins TRBV27 to TRBJ2-7; D is undetermined. The CDR3 is made up of 14 amino acids. The germline gives CDR1 MNHEY, CDR2 SMNVEV (reference sequence). Trimming left V 5 bases short and J 2 bases short, with 13 bases between. The CDR3 bases are TGTGCCAGCAGTCTGTCAAGGTGGGCCTACGAGCAGTACTTC. Amino acids: CASSLSRWAYEQYF.

V is TRBV30 and J is TRBJ1-2, with TRBD1 as a possible D gene (6 bases). Trimming cost V 4 bases and J 4 bases, with 19 bases left between them. This CDR3 has 15 amino acids. Germline V gene data show CDR1 as GTSNPN and CDR2 as SVGIG (reference sequence). CDR3: CAWKQAGASSYGYTF. The CDR3 nucleotides are TGTGCCTGGAAACAAGCGGGGGCTAGCAGCTATGGCTACACCTTC.

The rearrangement links TRBV7-6 to TRBJ1-1; D unresolved. Trimming took 4 bases from V and 3 from J, leaving 3 bases between them. Germline V CDR1 and CDR2: SGHVS, FNYEAQ. The CDR3 is made up of 11 amino acids. CDR3 nucleotide sequence: TGTGCCAGCAGCTCAGACACTGAAGCTTTCTTT. Translated: CASSSDTEAFF. The full variable domain, completed using reference TRBV7-6 and TRBJ1-1, is GAGVSQSPRYKVTKRGQDVALRCDPISGHVSLYWYRQALGQGPEFLTYFNYEAQQDKSGLPNDRFSAERPEGSISTLTIQRTEQRDSAMYRCASSSDTEAFFGQGTRLTVV.

The chain is built from TRBV29-1 and TRBJ2-3; D call uncertain. Germline V lookup: CDR1 SQVTM, CDR2 ANQGSEA. This CDR3 has 14 residues. V was shortened by 2 bases and J by 1 base, with 10 bases between the two germline ends. CDR3 sequence (DNA): TGCAGCGTTGAATCGGGTACACGCACAGATACGCAGTATTTT. Its protein is CSVESGTRTDTQYF.

CDR3 protein: CACQQGIAVSEQYF. The CDR3 DNA reads TGTGCCTGTCAGCAGGGGATCGCAGTTAGCGAGCAGTACTTC. This rearrangement joins TRBV30 to TRBJ2-7; D might be TRBD1 (6 bases). The CDR3 totals 14 residues. Germline V gives CDR1 GTSNPN, CDR2 SVGIG (reference sequence). Trimming left V 6 bases short and J 6 bases short, with 21 bases between.

The chain combines TRBV29-1 with TRBJ2-5; D gene unclear. There are 12 residues in the CDR3. Per the germline V gene, CDR1 is SQVTM and CDR2 is ANQGSEA. With 3 bases removed from V and 5 bases from J, the gap between germline ends came to 10 bases. The CDR3 sequence: CSVEANGETQYF. The DNA of the CDR3 is TGCAGCGTTGAGGCTAACGGGGAGACCCAGTACTTC.

The chain links TRBV7-6 to TRBJ2-1, with 8 bases that match TRBD2. CDR1 is SGHVS and CDR2 is FNYEAQ in the germline V gene. This CDR3 spans 16 amino acids. The V segment lost 3 bases and the J segment 6 bases; nucleotides outside the gene matches: 10. Here the CDR3 reads CASSLGGAGAANEQFF. The CDR3 coding sequence is TGTGCCAGCAGCTTGGGAGGAGCGGGAGCAGCCAATGAGCAGTTCTTC.

This clone was detected only once. The chain is built from TRBV19 and TRBJ1-2; unclear D gene. Looked up from germline, CDR1 is LNHDA and CDR2 is SQIVND (reference sequence). The length of the CDR3 is 15 residues. Trimming pared 10 bases from V and 5 bases from J, leaving 23 bases between. The CDR3 loop is CATKDPRRPLYGYTF. CDR3 bases: TGTGCCACTAAGGATCCCAGGCGCCCCCTTTATGGCTACACCTTC.

A few counts support this clone. Other DNA sequences in this sample translate to the same CDR3. The chain uses TRBV9 and TRBJ1-5; 7 bases map to TRBD1. In germline, CDR1 is SGDLS, CDR2 YYNGEE. The CDR3 runs 15 residues. With V trimmed by 2 bases and J by 2 bases, 4 bases remained unmatched. The CDR3 sequence is CASSVGQGGNQPQHF. The CDR3 DNA reads as TGTGCCAGCAGCGTGGGGCAGGGGGGCAATCAGCCCCAGCATTTT.

V usage is TRBV19 and J usage is TRBJ2-4, with D possibly matching TRBD1 (5 bases). CDR1 and CDR2 from the germline V gene are LNHDA and SQIVND (reference sequence). V lost 4 bases and J lost 5, with 9 bases in between. This CDR3 comprises 13 residues. Written as DNA, the CDR3 is TGTGCCAGTAGTACCGGACACCAAAACATTCAGTACTTC. Its translation is CASSTGHQNIQYF.

The chain employs TRBV5-1 and TRBJ1-1, with D perhaps matching TRBD1 (5 bases). V gave up 6 bases and J gave up 1 base, with 7 bases separating them. Germline lookup yields CDR1 SGHRS and CDR2 YFSETQ. The CDR3 sequence is 12 residues long. CDR3 DNA: TGCGCCAGCACCACAGGGAACACTGAAGCTTTCTTT. It translates to CASTTGNTEAFF.

The chain employs TRBV7-6 and TRBJ2-1; D is perhaps TRBD2 (5 bases). Trimming shortened V by 5 bases and J by 4 bases, and 12 bases separated the two germline ends. This CDR3 is 14 amino acids long. The V gene's germline CDR1 is SGHVS and CDR2 FNYEAQ. For the CDR3, the DNA is TGTGCCAGCAGCGGTCGGAGCGGTTACAATGAGCAGTTCTTC. It encodes CASSGRSGYNEQFF.

The chain employs TRBV29-1 and TRBJ2-1; D call uncertain. This CDR3 contains 12 residues. Trimming cost V 6 bases and J 6 bases, with 12 bases left between them. CDR1 is SQVTM and CDR2 is ANQGSEA in the germline V gene. The CDR3 loop reads CSVVGSGNEQFF. The CDR3 nucleotides are TGCAGCGTGGTGGGGTCGGGCAATGAGCAGTTCTTC.

The J gene is TRBJ1-2, the V gene TRBV5-6; the D gene is possibly TRBD1 (6 bases). In germline, CDR1 is SGHDT, CDR2 YYEEEE. The V gene lost 4 bases and the J gene lost 5 bases, with 18 bases spanning the gap. The CDR3 totals 15 residues. The CDR3 DNA reads TGTGCCAGCAGCCTCCGGACAGTCTTGGGGTATGGCTACACCTTC. Protein: CASSLRTVLGYGYTF.

The chain is built from TRBV14 and TRBJ1-1; D unclear. Germline V gives CDR1 SGHDN, CDR2 FVKESK. The CDR3 is made up of 13 amino acids. Trimming removed 3 bases at V and 2 bases at J, with 7 bases between. In DNA, the CDR3 is TGTGCCAGCAGCCAGTTTTCTAACACTGAAGCTTTCTTT. The encoded protein is CASSQFSNTEAFF.

This clone appeared a few times. The V and J genes are TRBV4-2 and TRBJ2-1; 9 positions agree with TRBD2. CDR1 and CDR2 (germline): LGHNA, YNFKEQ. The CDR3 is 15 amino acids. J gave up 4 bases and V 5 bases, and 6 bases lay outside the gene matches. CDR3 nucleotides: TGTGCCAGCAGCAGGGAGCGGGAGGCATACAATGAGCAGTTCTTC. It codes for CASSREREAYNEQFF.

The chain employs TRBV18 and TRBJ2-7; the D call may be TRBD1 or TRBD2 (5 bases each). This CDR3 contains 15 residues. V lost 6 bases, J lost 2 bases, and 17 bases lay in between. Germline assignment: CDR1 KGHSH and CDR2 LQKENI. The CDR3 DNA sequence: TGTGCCAGCTCCCTTGGGACGGGGCTAACCTACGAGCAGTACTTC. Protein sequence: CASSLGTGLTYEQYF.

The V call is TRBV9, the J call TRBJ2-3, with TRBD1 identical over 10 bases. The CDR3 consists of 15 residues. V shed 2 bases, J shed 4 bases, and the junction held 4 bases outside the gene matches. Germline CDR1 reads SGDLS; CDR2 reads YYNGEE. The CDR3 reads CASSVRDRGSDTQYF. CDR3 nucleotides: TGTGCCAGCAGCGTCAGGGACAGGGGTTCAGATACGCAGTATTTT.

This sequence joins TRBV30 and TRBJ1-6; no firm D call. Per germline, CDR1 GTSNPN and CDR2 SVGIG (reference sequence). This CDR3 has 15 residues. V dropped 0 bases and J dropped 7 bases, with 13 bases sitting between them. Here the CDR3 DNA reads TGTGCCTGGAGTGTACGAGAGATGGCCAATTCACCCCTCCACTTT. This gives the protein CAWSVREMANSPLHF. The full variable domain, completed using reference TRBV30 and TRBJ1-6, is SQTIHQWPATLVQPVGSPLSLECTVEGTSNPNLYWYRQAAGRGLQLLFYSVGIGQISSEVPQNLSASRPQDRQFILSSKKLLLSDSGFYLCAWSVREMANSPLHFGNGTRLTVT.

V is TRBV6-5 and J is TRBJ1-1; maybe TRBD1 (5 bases). In germline, CDR1 is MNHEY, CDR2 SVGAGI. V lost 9 bases to trimming and J lost 7 bases, with 12 bases between them. The CDR3 is made up of 11 amino acids. CDR3 nucleotide sequence: TGTGCCAGTGCTGACAGCCTTGAAGCTTTCTTT. The encoded protein is CASADSLEAFF.

The rearrangement uses TRBV11-3 and TRBJ2-5; D is possibly TRBD2 (7 bases). This CDR3 spans 15 amino acids. Germline-derived CDR1 and CDR2 are SGHNT and YENEEA. Trimming removed 5 bases at V and 2 bases at J, with 15 bases between. The CDR3 loop is CASSLTGGHQETQYF. CDR3 nucleotide sequence: TGTGCCAGCAGCCTAACGGGGGGCCATCAAGAGACCCAGTACTTC.

This clone has more than one count but fewer than ten. V gene TRBV14 combines with J gene TRBJ1-1, with D uncertain. The germline V and J ends were trimmed by 4 bases and 0 bases, with 9 bases remaining between them. This CDR3 region has 14 residues. CDR1 is SGHDN and CDR2 is FVKESK in the germline V gene. In nucleotides, the CDR3 is TGTGCCAGCAGCCTATGGACGGTGAACACTGAAGCTTTCTTT. It specifies CASSLWTVNTEAFF.

The J gene is TRBJ2-5, the V gene TRBV7-9; D may be TRBD1 or TRBD2 (5 bases each). This CDR3 has 13 residues. The V end was cut by 4 bases, the J end by 1 base, with 7 bases between. Germline CDR1 is SEHNR and CDR2 is FQNEAQ (reference sequence). CDR3 amino acids: CASSYGTQETQYF. CDR3 in DNA: TGTGCCAGCAGCTACGGGACCCAAGAGACCCAGTACTTC.

The chain recombines TRBV29-1 with TRBJ1-2; D remains unclear. The germline V gene has CDR1 SQVTM and CDR2 ANQGSEA. The CDR3 has 11 residues. With 4 bases removed from V and 6 bases from J, the gap between germline ends came to 9 bases. The CDR3 DNA follows: TGCAGCGTTGGCGCGTTCGATGGCTACACCTTC. This sequence encodes CSVGAFDGYTF.

The rearrangement links TRBV5-1 to TRBJ2-3; D gene unclear. From germline, CDR1 is SGHRS and CDR2 YFSETQ. Trimming took 0 bases from V and 5 from J, leaving 16 bases between them. The CDR3 is 16 residues long. The CDR3 protein is CASSLGSTQGGDTQYF. DNA for the CDR3: TGCGCCAGCAGCTTGGGAAGCACCCAAGGCGGAGATACGCAGTATTTT.

V and J are TRBV4-1 and TRBJ2-2; 12 bases line up with TRBD2. Germline V gene lookup returns CDR1 MGHRA and CDR2 YSYEKL. The CDR3 is made up of 15 amino acids. V gave up 1 base and J gave up 6 bases; unmatched junction bases: 0. CDR3 in amino acids: CASSQGLAGAGELFF. The CDR3 region has the DNA TGCGCCAGCAGCCAAGGACTAGCGGGAGCCGGGGAGCTGTTTTTT.